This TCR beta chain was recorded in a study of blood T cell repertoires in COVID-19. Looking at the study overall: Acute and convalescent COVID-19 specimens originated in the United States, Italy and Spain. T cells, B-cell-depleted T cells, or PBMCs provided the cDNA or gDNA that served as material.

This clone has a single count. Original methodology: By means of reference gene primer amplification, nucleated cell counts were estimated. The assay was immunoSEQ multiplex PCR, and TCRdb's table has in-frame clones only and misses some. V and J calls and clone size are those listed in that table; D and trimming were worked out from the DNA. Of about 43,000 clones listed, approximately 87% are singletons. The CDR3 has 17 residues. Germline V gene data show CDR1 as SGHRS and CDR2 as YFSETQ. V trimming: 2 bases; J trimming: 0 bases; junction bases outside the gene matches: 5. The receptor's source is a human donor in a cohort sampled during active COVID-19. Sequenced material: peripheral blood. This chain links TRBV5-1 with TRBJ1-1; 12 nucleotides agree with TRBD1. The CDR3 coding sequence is TGCGCCAGCAGCTTACCCCGGGACAGGGGGCTGAACACTGAAGCTTTCTTT. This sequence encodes CASSLPRDRGLNTEAFF.